One sample yielded the 4 T cell receptor beta chains listed below, sequenced in a study of cytomegalovirus exposure and HLA in healthy donors. Primers included in the PCR were 60 Vbeta and 13 Jbeta primers. Assay used: immunoSEQ multiplex PCR; TCRdb lists only in-frame clones, some missing. This table has 130,000 to 150,000 clones, over 70% appearing once. Sequencing used PBMCs. These receptors were obtained from a woman between 40 and 50 years old in good health and CMV-seronegative.

V is TRBV14 and J is TRBJ2-2, with a tentative D call TRBD2 (6 bases). In germline, CDR1 is SGHDN, CDR2 FVKESK. The CDR3 totals 14 residues. V shed 1 base and J shed 7 bases, with 10 bases lying between them. CDR3 sequence reads: CASSQVLANGELFF. The DNA of the CDR3 is TGTGCCAGCAGCCAAGTACTAGCTAACGGGGAGCTGTTTTTT.

This clone occurred once. The same CDR3 is also encoded by other DNA sequences in this sample. This chain links TRBV6-1 with TRBJ1-5, with 8 bases fitting TRBD1. The V segment lost 7 bases and the J segment 6 bases; nucleotides outside the gene matches: 8. This CDR3 spans 14 amino acids. Looked up from germline, CDR1 is MNHNS and CDR2 is SASEGT. The chain's CDR3 is CASIDRGAGQPQHF. For the CDR3, the DNA is TGTGCCAGCATTGACAGGGGTGCAGGTCAGCCCCAGCATTTT.

The chain is built from TRBV27 and TRBJ1-2; 7 positions match TRBD1. From germline, CDR1 is MNHEY and CDR2 SMNVEV (reference sequence). This CDR3 has 14 residues. Trimming cost V 6 bases and J 0 bases; bases outside gene matches: 4. DNA for the CDR3: TGTGCCAGCAGAGGACAGGTATCTAACTATGGCTACACCTTC. This encodes CASRGQVSNYGYTF.

This chain uses TRBV30 with TRBJ2-3; the match to TRBD2 covers 11 bases. The V gene's germline CDR1 is GTSNPN and CDR2 SVGIG (reference sequence). The CDR3 runs 15 residues. V gave up 5 bases and J gave up 4 bases; unmatched junction bases: 8. The CDR3: CAWSLAGGPSDTQYF. CDR3 in DNA: TGTGCCTGGTCATTAGCGGGAGGGCCATCAGATACGCAGTATTTT. Full variable domain (outside the CDR3, taken from reference TRBV30 and TRBJ2-3): SQTIHQWPATLVQPVGSPLSLECTVEGTSNPNLYWYRQAAGRGLQLLFYSVGIGQISSEVPQNLSASRPQDRQFILSSKKLLLSDSGFYLCAWSLAGGPSDTQYFGPGTRLTVL.